This TCR beta chain came from a study of T-cell reconstitution after alpha-beta-depleted transplantation in children. Findings and caveats of the study: Recipient T cells and thymic progenitors that survived were the source of the high TCRbeta diversity seen at day 60 in some patients. T cells produced anew were the main source of T-cell counts and diversity one year after transplant. Approximately two months post-transplant, alpha-beta T cells reportedly originated from several hundred expanded graft clones.

For TCRbeta, the library was prepared with unique molecular identifiers. A single record per CDR3 protein comes from TCRdb applying MiXCR to the PCR reads. The sample holds over 100,000 distinct CDR3 sequences, about 5.6% seen once. The CDR3 has 13 residues. Germline CDR1 SQVTM, CDR2 ANQGSEA. Trimming shortened V by 4 bases and J by 0 bases, and 10 bases separated the two germline ends. This clonotype was counted at least ten times. Antigen: not known. The clonotype was recovered from a female patient younger than 10 who had a stem cell transplant for Fanconi anemia, so the T cells may come from the graft donor. V is TRBV29-1 and J is TRBJ2-7; D gene uncertain. The input for sequencing was PBMCs, mostly from graft donor cells, taken 60 days after TCRalphabeta/CD19-depleted stem cell transplant. The chain's CDR3 is CSVAVSFSYEQYF. CDR3 nucleotides: TGCAGCGTTGCAGTCAGCTTCTCCTACGAGCAGTACTTC.